The 24 T cell receptor beta chains listed next were all sequenced from one sample in a study of blood T cell repertoires in COVID-19. The assay was immunoSEQ multiplex PCR, and TCRdb's table has in-frame clones only and misses some. Here the sample spans under 350,000 clones, under 90% being singletons. The sample consisted of peripheral blood. Receptors were obtained from a man in his forties or fifties with acute or convalescent COVID-19.

This clone has a count of ten or more. The rearrangement uses TRBV5-5 and TRBJ2-5, with 7 bases identical to TRBD1. The trim removed 4 bases at V and 5 bases at J, leaving 11 bases unmatched. CDR3 length: 15 residues. Germline V gene data show CDR1 as SGHKS and CDR2 as YYEKEE (reference sequence). CDR3 protein: CASSRSTGWMETQYF. CDR3 bases: TGTGCCAGCAGCCGTTCGACAGGGTGGATGGAGACCCAGTACTTC.

This chain connects TRBV7-9 to TRBJ1-2, with D possibly matching TRBD1 (6 bases). The CDR3 runs 13 residues. V was clipped by 4 bases and J by 4 bases, with 10 bases between them. CDR1 is SEHNR and CDR2 is FQNEAQ in the germline V gene (reference sequence). As DNA, the CDR3 is TGTGCCAGCAGCTACGACAGGACCTATGGCTACACCTTC. Protein: CASSYDRTYGYTF.

V is TRBV7-2 and J is TRBJ1-3, with D uncertain. The CDR3 runs 14 residues. Trimming took 5 bases from V and 4 from J, leaving 12 bases between them. Germline V gene data show CDR1 as SGHTA and CDR2 as FQGNSA. CDR3: CASSPLGSGNTIYF. The CDR3 nucleotides read TGTGCCAGCAGCCCATTGGGCAGCGGAAACACCATATATTTT. The entire variable domain, with the rest obtained from reference TRBV7-2 and TRBJ1-3, is as follows: GAGVSQSPSNKVTEKGKDVELRCDPISGHTALYWYRQSLGQGLEFLIYFQGNSAPDKSGLPSDRFSAERTGGSVSTLTIQRTQQEDSAVYLCASSPLGSGNTIYFGEGSWLTVV.

The J gene is TRBJ2-7, the V gene TRBV27; 9 bases are a match to TRBD1. CDR3 length: 14 amino acids. Germline V gene data show CDR1 as MNHEY and CDR2 as SMNVEV (reference sequence). Losses at the gene ends were 5 bases for V and 5 bases for J; bases not matched to a gene: 7. The chain's CDR3 is CASSPPGQGHEQYF. CDR3 DNA: TGTGCCAGCAGTCCTCCGGGACAGGGCCACGAGCAGTACTTC.

This chain links TRBV11-2 with TRBJ1-2; tentative D call: TRBD1 (6 bases). Trimming shortened V by 2 bases and J by 14 bases, and 9 bases separated the two germline ends. This CDR3 spans 10 amino acids. Looked up from germline, CDR1 is SGHAT and CDR2 is FQNNGV. The CDR3, as DNA: TGTGCCAGCAGCTTATGGGGGCAGACCTTC. Its translation is CASSLWGQTF.

This clone was picked up one time. This chain links TRBV6-5 with TRBJ2-1, with 9 bases identical to TRBD1. The CDR3 contains 14 residues. Germline-derived CDR1 and CDR2 are MNHEY and SVGAGI. The V and J ends lost 6 bases and 2 bases, in that order; junction bases with no gene match: 2. The CDR3 DNA reads as TGTGCCAGCAGAGGACAGGGGCCCTACAATGAGCAGTTCTTC. Protein product: CASRGQGPYNEQFF.

V and J are TRBV5-8 and TRBJ2-1; 7 bases align to TRBD1. The V gene end was trimmed by 4 bases and the J gene end by 4 bases; junction bases not matched to a gene: 5. The CDR3 has 14 residues. Per the germline V gene, CDR1 is SGHTS and CDR2 is YDEGEE. The CDR3 DNA is TGTGCCAGCAGCCGGGGACAGATATACAATGAGCAGTTCTTC. This codes for CASSRGQIYNEQFF.

V and J are TRBV11-3 and TRBJ2-1, with 7 positions matching TRBD1. J gave up 5 bases and V 6 bases, and 4 bases lay outside the gene matches. This CDR3 has 13 amino acids. Germline CDR1 reads SGHNT; CDR2 reads YENEEA. The CDR3 DNA reads TGTGCCAGCAGGTCGGGACAGAACAATGAGCAGTTCTTC. It encodes CASRSGQNNEQFF.

This chain connects TRBV24-1 to TRBJ2-5; TRBD2 matches 14 bases. Germline lookup yields CDR1 KGHDR and CDR2 SFDVKD. This CDR3 has 17 residues. V trimming: 4 bases; J trimming: 1 base; junction bases outside the gene matches: 4. CDR3 region: CATSDSGLAGAQETQYF. CDR3 coding DNA: TGTGCCACCAGTGACTCGGGACTAGCGGGGGCCCAAGAGACCCAGTACTTC.

This clone has only one observation. Written as DNA, the CDR3 is TGTGCCGGCAGGGCCAGCGGGGGGTATGGCTACACCTTC. This gives the protein CAGRASGGYGYTF. The V call is TRBV30, the J call TRBJ1-2, with D possibly TRBD1 on 5 matching bases. Germline values: CDR1 GTSNPN, CDR2 SVGIG (reference sequence). V was clipped by 8 bases and J by 5 bases, with 18 bases between them. The CDR3 runs to 13 residues.

Here the CDR3 reads CASSQTGVGELFF. CDR3 bases: TGTGCCAGCAGTCAGACAGGGGTCGGGGAGCTGTTTTTT. The chain carries TRBV27 and TRBJ2-2; TRBD1 agrees at 8 bases. Losses at the gene ends were 5 bases for V and 7 bases for J; bases not matched to a gene: 3. Germline V gene data show CDR1 as MNHEY and CDR2 as SMNVEV (reference sequence). The CDR3 contains 13 residues.

This chain connects TRBV19 to TRBJ1-3; D not certain. Germline loops: CDR1 LNHDA, CDR2 SQIVND (reference sequence). V was cut by 3 bases and J by 4 bases, with 10 bases left in between. The CDR3 consists of 14 residues. CDR3 DNA: TGTGCCAGTAGTATTGGTCAGGTCGGAAACACCATATATTTT. Translation gives CASSIGQVGNTIYF.

The V and J genes are TRBV4-1 and TRBJ1-1, with TRBD1 identical over 8 bases. The CDR3 extends over 17 amino acids. V trimming: 1 base; J trimming: 1 base; junction bases outside the gene matches: 8. Germline V lookup: CDR1 MGHRA, CDR2 YSYEKL. In DNA form, the CDR3 reads TGCGCCAGCAGCCAAGCAGGGGGCCGGGGGCAGAACACTGAAGCTTTCTTT. Amino acid sequence: CASSQAGGRGQNTEAFF.

The rearrangement uses TRBV12-3 or TRBV12-4 and TRBJ1-3, with unresolved D. There are 13 residues in the CDR3. V lost 3 bases and J 1 base, leaving 4 bases between the germline ends. CDR3 DNA sequence: TGTGCCAGCAGTTTCGGGTCTGGAAACACCATATATTTT. Its protein is CASSFGSGNTIYF.

The rearrangement links TRBV7-6 to TRBJ2-2; 11 nucleotides agree with TRBD2. Looked up from germline, CDR1 is SGHVS and CDR2 is FNYEAQ. This CDR3 contains 16 residues. With V trimmed by 5 bases and J by 4 bases, 6 bases remained unmatched. In DNA, the CDR3 is TGTGCCAGCAGCCGTAGCGGGGGGGCCAGCACCGGGGAGCTGTTTTTT. This encodes CASSRSGGASTGELFF.

The chain uses TRBV5-4 and TRBJ2-2, with a tentative D call TRBD1 (7 bases). Trimming left V 5 bases short and J 0 bases short, with 11 bases between. Germline lookup yields CDR1 SGHNT and CDR2 YYREEE (reference sequence). This CDR3 has 15 amino acids. The CDR3, as DNA: TGTGCCAGCAGTGGGGGGACAGCGAACACCGGGGAGCTGTTTTTT. The encoded protein is CASSGGTANTGELFF.

The chain combines TRBV29-1 with TRBJ2-2, with 11 nucleotides matching TRBD1. The CDR3 totals 14 residues. Looked up from germline, CDR1 is SQVTM and CDR2 is ANQGSEA. With V trimmed by 6 bases and J by 4 bases, 4 bases remained unmatched. The CDR3 is CSVEGTGGTGELFF. The CDR3 DNA follows: TGCAGCGTGGAGGGGACAGGGGGCACCGGGGAGCTGTTTTTT.

The chain combines TRBV7-8 with TRBJ1-4; 10 bases align to TRBD1. CDR3 length equals 13 residues. Germline V gives CDR1 SGHVS, CDR2 FQNEAQ. Unmatched junction bases numbered 1, after V lost 5 bases and J lost 7 bases. The CDR3: CASSDRGREKLFF. The CDR3 DNA follows: TGTGCCAGCAGCGACAGGGGGCGTGAAAAACTGTTTTTT.

V and J are TRBV5-1 and TRBJ1-2; D may be TRBD1 (5 bases). The CDR3 totals 14 residues. The germline V gene encodes CDR1 SGHRS and CDR2 YFSETQ. Trimming took off 0 bases at V and 8 bases at J, with 14 bases between the two ends. The CDR3 DNA reads TGCGCCAGCAGCTTGGCAGACAGTTCTCTCGGCTACACCTTC. It encodes CASSLADSSLGYTF.

This clone showed up just once. J is TRBJ2-1 and V is TRBV6-5; 13 bases are a match to TRBD2. The CDR3 runs 14 residues. Germline CDR1 and CDR2: MNHEY and SVGAGI. V was clipped by 2 bases and J by 9 bases; unmatched bases: 1. Here the CDR3 DNA reads TGTGCCAGCAGTTACGGGACTAGCGGGACTGAGCAGTTCTTC. Its translation is CASSYGTSGTEQFF.

The rearrangement joins TRBV6-9 to TRBJ1-1, with 12 bases aligning to TRBD1. The CDR3 runs 16 residues. The germline V gene encodes CDR1 MNHGY and CDR2 SVAAGI. Trimming removed 2 bases from V and 6 bases from J; junction bases left unmatched: 7. CDR3 amino acids: CASSYKGGTGGSEAFF. As DNA, the CDR3 is TGTGCCAGCAGTTATAAGGGCGGGACAGGGGGCTCTGAAGCTTTCTTT.

This rearrangement joins TRBV18 to TRBJ1-2; D is possibly TRBD1 (5 bases). The germline V gene has CDR1 KGHSH and CDR2 LQKENI. V was shortened by 6 bases and J by 2 bases, with 16 bases between the two germline ends. The CDR3 is 15 residues long. CDR3 residues: CASSPNPPGNYGYTF. The CDR3 nucleotides read TGTGCCAGCTCGCCCAATCCCCCAGGGAACTATGGCTACACCTTC.

This chain joins TRBV10-3 and TRBJ2-1; 8 bases are shared with TRBD1. Looked up from germline, CDR1 is ENHRY and CDR2 is SYGVKD. The CDR3 extends over 14 amino acids. With V trimmed by 4 bases and J by 7 bases, 6 bases remained unmatched. This CDR3 reads CAISGGQGENEQFF. The CDR3 DNA follows: TGTGCCATCAGTGGTGGACAGGGAGAAAATGAGCAGTTCTTC.

This rearrangement joins TRBV5-5 to TRBJ1-2; possible D gene TRBD1, 5 bases. Looked up from germline, CDR1 is SGHKS and CDR2 is YYEKEE (reference sequence). CDR3 length equals 13 residues. V lost 4 bases and J lost 4, with 11 bases in between. DNA of the CDR3: TGTGCCAGCAGCACATTGACAGTCTATGGCTACACCTTC. Protein: CASSTLTVYGYTF.